Below, 27 T cell receptor beta chains from the same sample are listed, as sequenced in a study of control samples from healthy donors and cancer patients. Produced via immunoSEQ multiplex PCR; TCRdb's table is partial and in-frame only. The sample consists of about 110,000 clones, roughly 90% of them appearing once. Sequencing was carried out using PBMCs. These TCRs come from a woman aged 55-70 years with lung cancer.

The rearrangement joins TRBV4-1 to TRBJ1-1; 12 bases align to TRBD1. The ends lost 0 bases at V and 3 bases at J; junction bases unmatched: 5. The CDR3 totals 17 residues. Germline loops: CDR1 MGHRA, CDR2 YSYEKL. The CDR3 bases are TGCGCCAGCAGCCAAGAGGGGACAGGGGGCACCTACACTGAAGCTTTCTTT. Its protein product is CASSQEGTGGTYTEAFF.

V is TRBV12-5 and J is TRBJ2-5; 7 bases align to TRBD2. The junction had 6 bases not matched to a gene; V was cut back by 1 base and J by 7 bases. Germline CDR1 LGHNT, CDR2 FRNRAP. CDR3 length: 14 residues. DNA for the CDR3: TGTGCTAGTGGTTTGGCAGGGTCGGGGGGGACCCAGTACTTC. Amino acid sequence: CASGLAGSGGTQYF. Using reference TRBV12-5 and TRBJ2-5 for the parts outside the CDR3, the full variable domain is DARVTQTPRHKVTEMGQEVTMRCQPILGHNTVFWYRQTMMQGLELLAYFRNRAPLDDSGMPKDRFSAEMPDATLATLKIQPSEPRDSAVYFCASGLAGSGGTQYFGPGTRLLVL.

V usage is TRBV6-6 and J usage is TRBJ1-5, with 7 bases matching TRBD1. Germline V gene sequence: CDR1 MNHNY, CDR2 SVGAGI (reference sequence). The junction had 16 bases not matched to a gene; V was cut back by 5 bases and J by 0 bases. This CDR3 has 19 amino acids. The CDR3 loop reads CASSPYSQGGYDSNQPQHF. DNA for the CDR3: TGTGCCAGCAGTCCGTACTCCCAGGGGGGATACGATAGCAATCAGCCCCAGCATTTT.

The V gene is TRBV9, the J gene TRBJ1-4; D is undetermined. In germline, CDR1 is SGDLS, CDR2 YYNGEE. Trimming pared 3 bases from V and 7 bases from J, leaving 13 bases between. This CDR3 has 14 residues. The CDR3 DNA is TGTGCCAGCAGCGCATTTTCGAAGGGTGAAAAACTGTTTTTT. It encodes CASSAFSKGEKLFF.

V is TRBV5-1 and J is TRBJ2-2; 10 bases agree with TRBD1. CDR3 length: 16 residues. Losses at the gene ends were 0 bases for V and 6 bases for J; bases not matched to a gene: 5. Germline-derived CDR1 and CDR2 are SGHRS and YFSETQ. Here the CDR3 reads CASSLGTGGFAGELFF. In DNA form, the CDR3 reads TGCGCCAGCAGCTTGGGGACAGGGGGTTTCGCCGGGGAGCTGTTTTTT. Full variable domain (remainder filled in from reference TRBV5-1 and TRBJ2-2): KAGVTQTPRYLIKTRGQQVTLSCSPISGHRSVSWYQQTPGQGLQFLFEYFSETQRNKGNFPGRFSGRQFSNSRSEMNVSTLELGDSALYLCASSLGTGGFAGELFFGEGSRLTVL.

The count of this clone is one. The rearrangement joins TRBV12-3 or TRBV12-4 to TRBJ1-1, with D possibly being TRBD1 (5 bases). This CDR3 comprises 13 residues. Trimming took 1 base from V and 4 from J, leaving 7 bases between them. The CDR3 protein is CASSLGGITEAFF. DNA for the CDR3: TGTGCCAGCAGTTTAGGGGGCATCACTGAAGCTTTCTTT.

The chain combines TRBV9 with TRBJ1-3; tentatively, D is TRBD1 (6 bases). Per germline, CDR1 SGDLS and CDR2 YYNGEE. The CDR3 is 16 amino acids. The V gene lost 3 bases and the J gene lost 4 bases, with 17 bases spanning the gap. The CDR3 protein is CASSASGGAYGNTIYF. The CDR3 bases are TGTGCCAGCAGCGCCTCGGGGGGGGCGTACGGAAACACCATATATTTT.

Remarks on this clone: Within the sample, other DNA sequences also encode this same CDR3. This sequence joins TRBV3-1 (or the pseudogene TRBV3-2) and TRBJ1-4; 9 nucleotides line up with TRBD1. CDR3 size: 15 residues. The V and J ends lost 1 base and 4 bases, in that order; junction bases with no gene match: 1. Germline V lookup: CDR1 LGHDT, CDR2 YNNKEL (reference sequence). CDR3: CASSQATGGNEKLFF. CDR3 bases: TGTGCCAGCAGCCAAGCGACAGGGGGTAATGAAAAACTGTTTTTT.

The chain is built from TRBV4-1 and TRBJ1-2; D remains ambiguous. Trimming took 4 bases from V and 8 from J, leaving 17 bases between them. From germline, CDR1 is MGHRA and CDR2 YSYEKL. This CDR3 contains 14 residues. The CDR3 spells CASSPPDVVPGYTF. CDR3 DNA sequence: TGCGCCAGCAGCCCTCCGGATGTTGTTCCAGGCTACACCTTC.

This CDR3 is CASSPRLVGEQYF. The CDR3 coding sequence is TGTGCCAGCAGCCCTCGGTTGGTGGGCGAGCAGTACTTC. J is TRBJ2-7 and V is TRBV14; D gene ambiguous. CDR1 SGHDN and CDR2 FVKESK come from the germline V gene. The CDR3 has 13 residues. The germline V and J ends were trimmed by 4 bases and 6 bases, with 13 bases remaining between them.

The gene calls are TRBV7-2 and TRBJ2-1, with 7 bases that match TRBD1. Per the germline V gene, CDR1 is SGHTA and CDR2 is FQGNSA. Losses at the gene ends were 6 bases for V and 3 bases for J; bases not matched to a gene: 5. The CDR3 contains 14 residues. CDR3 nucleotides: TGTGCCAGCAGGGGACAGAGCATCTACAATGAGCAGTTCTTC. It yields the protein CASRGQSIYNEQFF.

This clone was detected once. This rearrangement joins TRBV5-6 to TRBJ1-2, with D possibly being TRBD1 (5 bases). Trimming left V 0 bases short and J 4 bases short, with 13 bases between. The length of the CDR3 is 15 residues. From germline, CDR1 is SGHDT and CDR2 YYEEEE. CDR3 in DNA: TGTGCCAGCAGCTTGGATGAGGGGCTGGGCTATGGCTACACCTTC. Translated: CASSLDEGLGYGYTF.

The chain has TRBV7-9 and TRBJ2-7; 7 nucleotides align to TRBD1. Per the germline V gene, CDR1 is SEHNR and CDR2 is FQNEAQ (reference sequence). The length of the CDR3 is 14 residues. The ends lost 6 bases at V and 2 bases at J; junction bases unmatched: 7. In nucleotides, the CDR3 is TGTGCCAGCAGAGAAGGGGGCTCAACCTACGAGCAGTACTTC. Amino acid sequence: CASREGGSTYEQYF.

The chain links TRBV9 to TRBJ2-2, with TRBD2 matching over 8 bases. The V gene's germline CDR1 is SGDLS and CDR2 YYNGEE. Trimming cost V 4 bases and J 5 bases; bases outside gene matches: 10. CDR3 size: 16 residues. The CDR3 here is CASSPWGSGITGELFF. As DNA, the CDR3 is TGTGCCAGCAGCCCCTGGGGTAGCGGGATAACCGGGGAGCTGTTTTTT.

This clone was detected only a few times. The CDR3 region is CASSDFLGERSYEQYF. The DNA of the CDR3 is TGCGCCAGCAGTGATTTTCTGGGCGAACGCTCCTACGAGCAGTACTTC. This chain joins TRBV10-1 and TRBJ2-7; D uncertain. The CDR3 runs 16 residues. CDR1 is WNHNN, CDR2 SYGVQD, per germline (reference sequence). The V end lost 3 bases, the J end lost 0 bases, and 15 bases lay between the germline ends.

V gene TRBV6-4 combines with J gene TRBJ1-5, with a tentative D call TRBD1 (5 bases). CDR3 length: 20 amino acids. The germline V gene encodes CDR1 MRHNA and CDR2 SNTAGT. Trimming pared 7 bases from V and 2 bases from J, leaving 30 bases between. Written as DNA, the CDR3 is TGTGCCAGCAAAAATTTTAACACTCCTCTCAGGGTGAGGGGCAATCAGCCCCAGCATTTT. Its protein is CASKNFNTPLRVRGNQPQHF.

The chain links TRBV7-8 to TRBJ1-2; 9 bases are a match to TRBD1. J gave up 1 base and V 7 bases, and 7 bases lay outside the gene matches. The CDR3 runs to 15 residues. The germline CDR1 and CDR2 sequences are SGHVS and FQNEAQ. Here the CDR3 DNA reads TGTGCCAGCAACGATGGGACAGGGCATAACTATGGCTACACCTTC. Translation: CASNDGTGHNYGYTF.

The rearrangement uses TRBV20-1 and TRBJ2-7, with D uncertain. CDR1 and CDR2 (germline): DFQATT, SNEGSKA (reference sequence). CDR3 length: 12 residues. V dropped 3 bases and J dropped 7 bases, with 13 bases sitting between them. For the CDR3, the DNA is TGCAGTGCTAGTAAAGGGTCCGGAGAGCAGTACTTC. Amino acid sequence: CSASKGSGEQYF.

The CDR3 protein is CASSKLNTEAFF. CDR3 nucleotide sequence: TGTGCCAGCAGCAAGTTGAACACTGAAGCTTTCTTT. The rearrangement uses TRBV6-2 or TRBV6-3 and TRBJ1-1; D is ambiguous. Germline V lookup: CDR1 MNHEY, CDR2 SVGEGT. CDR3 length: 12 amino acids. The V end was cut by 6 bases, the J end by 0 bases, with 5 bases between.

V is TRBV6-5 and J is TRBJ1-4, with a possible D match to TRBD1 (6 bases). Germline V lookup: CDR1 MNHEY, CDR2 SVGAGI. Deletions cut 0 bases from V and 8 bases from J, with 16 bases between. The CDR3 is 16 residues long. CDR3 residues: CASSYSKWGQGEKLFF. CDR3 nucleotide sequence: TGTGCCAGCAGTTACTCGAAATGGGGGCAAGGAGAAAAACTGTTTTTT.

V is TRBV3-1 (or the pseudogene TRBV3-2) and J is TRBJ1-6, with D hard to call. The germline gives CDR1 LGHDT, CDR2 YNNKEL (reference sequence). This CDR3 contains 16 residues. V lost 3 bases, J lost 7 bases, and 16 bases lay in between. CDR3 DNA: TGTGCCAGCAGCCACCGTGGCTCTACCGGCAATTCACCCCTCCACTTT. This codes for CASSHRGSTGNSPLHF.

This rearrangement joins TRBV11-3 to TRBJ2-6; the D gene is possibly TRBD2 (5 bases). Germline values: CDR1 SGHNT, CDR2 YENEEA. CDR3 length: 17 residues. With 5 bases removed from V and 0 bases from J, the gap between germline ends came to 14 bases. CDR3: CASSRMGESSGANVLTF. DNA of the CDR3: TGTGCCAGCAGCCGGATGGGAGAGAGCTCTGGGGCCAACGTCCTGACTTTC.

This chain joins TRBV6-5 and TRBJ2-3; D is unclear. This CDR3 contains 15 residues. Per the germline V gene, CDR1 is MNHEY and CDR2 is SVGAGI. Trimming removed 0 bases from V and 4 bases from J, with 11 bases in between. The CDR3 DNA follows: TGTGCCAGCAGTTACTCGTCTTATGGTGCAGATACGCAGTATTTT. Translation gives CASSYSSYGADTQYF.

The genes are TRBV24-1 and TRBJ1-5; 7 nucleotides match TRBD1. From germline, CDR1 is KGHDR and CDR2 SFDVKD. J gave up 5 bases and V 2 bases, and 8 bases lay outside the gene matches. The CDR3 extends over 16 amino acids. The CDR3 region has the DNA TGTGCCACCAGTGATTCAAACAGGGGACTGGATCAGCCCCAGCATTTT. It specifies CATSDSNRGLDQPQHF.

The chain employs TRBV9 and TRBJ1-3; 9 nucleotides align to TRBD1. The V gene's germline CDR1 is SGDLS and CDR2 YYNGEE. The CDR3 consists of 17 residues. The ends lost 4 bases at V and 2 bases at J; junction bases unmatched: 10. DNA of the CDR3: TGTGCCAGCAGCCCATTGGTACAGGGGGCGCCTGGAAACACCATATATTTT. It specifies CASSPLVQGAPGNTIYF.

The gene calls are TRBV4-2 and TRBJ1-1, with 7 bases identical to TRBD1. This CDR3 contains 13 residues. Unmatched junction bases numbered 7, after V lost 1 base and J lost 11 bases. CDR1 is LGHNA, CDR2 YNFKEQ, per germline. CDR3 protein: CASSQAGVQGAFF. The DNA of the CDR3 is TGTGCCAGCAGCCAAGCGGGGGTACAGGGGGCTTTCTTT.

The chain links TRBV10-3 to TRBJ1-1, with D hard to call. The CDR3 totals 15 residues. V was pared by 0 bases and J by 0 bases, with 8 bases between. Germline CDR1 reads ENHRY; CDR2 reads SYGVKD. As DNA, the CDR3 is TGTGCCATCAGTGAGTCTAATACAATGAACACTGAAGCTTTCTTT. As protein: CAISESNTMNTEAFF.